Below are 11 T cell receptor beta chains sequenced from a single sample in a study of response to subunit inactivated influenza vaccine (dated by TCRdb to 2016 to 2018). Preparation of the library involved RT-PCR. The run used an Illumina HiSeq 2500. In TCRdb, the public reads were trimmed at Q25 with fastp and aligned with MiXCR, with productive beta chains retained. Identical CDR3 proteins give one entry, which carries the most common genes and DNA. This sample holds over 800,000 distinct CDR3 sequences; about 20% were observed only once. The top ten hold approximately 10% of the sample. The sample in question was PBMCs from blood, obtained around 5 days after vaccination. Receptors originate from a man aged 45-60 years who received an inactivated influenza vaccine. Donor details come from another sample of the same person, matched by shared clones.

Ten or more counts support this clonotype. The chain carries TRBV7-3 and TRBJ2-1; TRBD1 agrees at 9 bases. From germline, CDR1 is SGHTA and CDR2 FQGTGA. V gave up 0 bases and J gave up 2 bases; unmatched junction bases: 8. The CDR3 contains 18 residues. The CDR3 sequence: CASSLTGFGDRAYNEQFF. Written as DNA, the CDR3 is TGTGCCAGCAGCTTAACGGGGTTTGGGGACAGGGCCTACAATGAGCAGTTCTTC.

This clonotype was observed at least ten times. The chain employs TRBV12-3 or TRBV12-4 and TRBJ2-7; 8 bases match TRBD2. With 1 base clipped from V and 2 bases from J, the junction kept 1 base outside the gene matches. The CDR3 sequence is 14 residues long. CDR3 loop: CASSLGTSTYEQYF. CDR3 DNA sequence: TGTGCCAGCAGTTTAGGGACTAGCACCTACGAGCAGTACTTC.

The chain recombines TRBV20-1 with TRBJ1-1; D is uncertain. Germline V gives CDR1 DFQATT, CDR2 SNEGSKA (reference sequence). The ends were cut back, 1 base at V and 0 bases at J, with 9 bases in the middle. The CDR3 is 14 amino acids. The CDR3 protein is CSARAVSMNTEAFF. The CDR3 nucleotides read TGCAGTGCTAGAGCGGTTTCCATGAACACTGAAGCTTTCTTT.

In its sample, this clonotype was seen a few times. The rearrangement joins TRBV27 to TRBJ1-5; 10 bases fit TRBD1. The germline CDR1 and CDR2 sequences are MNHEY and SMNVEV (reference sequence). This CDR3 spans 15 amino acids. Trimming cost V 2 bases and J 7 bases; bases outside gene matches: 5. The CDR3 DNA follows: TGTGCCAGCAGTTTAGGACAGGGGGTGGGGCAGCCCCAGCATTTT. It translates to CASSLGQGVGQPQHF.

This rearrangement joins TRBV2 to TRBJ2-7; D ambiguous. The CDR3 contains 14 residues. CDR1 and CDR2 from the germline V gene are SNHLY and FYNNEI. Trimming stripped 8 bases from V and 0 bases from J, with 14 bases between. CDR3 bases: TGTGCCAGCGTCACTGAGCCAAGCTCCTACGAGCAGTACTTC. Translated, it gives CASVTEPSSYEQYF.

This clonotype was recorded once. The chain employs TRBV24-1 and TRBJ1-2; D is ambiguous. The V end lost 1 base, the J end lost 1 base, and 6 bases lay between the germline ends. This CDR3 has 14 amino acids. Germline V gives CDR1 KGHDR, CDR2 SFDVKD. The CDR3 sequence: CATSDFTYNYGYTF. DNA of the CDR3: TGTGCCACCAGTGATTTTACCTATAACTATGGCTACACCTTC.

The rearrangement uses TRBV7-2 and TRBJ1-6; D gene unclear. The germline V gene has CDR1 SGHTA and CDR2 FQGNSA. Trimming took 1 base from V and 10 from J, leaving 8 bases between them. The CDR3 has 13 amino acids. The CDR3 DNA sequence: TGTGCCAGCAGCTTAGAAGAGCTCTCACCCCTCCACTTT. Translating gives CASSLEELSPLHF.

J is TRBJ1-1 and V is TRBV12-3 or TRBV12-4; the D is unclear. This CDR3 contains 13 residues. V was cut by 2 bases and J by 7 bases, with 11 bases left in between. This chain's CDR3 is CASSLSGGHEAFF. The DNA for the CDR3 is TGTGCCAGCAGTTTATCAGGAGGTCATGAAGCTTTCTTT.

The chain carries TRBV6-5 and TRBJ2-7, with 14 bases fitting TRBD2. Germline CDR1 and CDR2: MNHEY and SVGAGI. The junction had 7 bases not matched to a gene; V was cut back by 2 bases and J by 7 bases. The CDR3 loop spans 16 amino acids. The CDR3 nucleotides are TGTGCCAGCAGTTACGGGACTAGCGGGGGTCTAAGGGAGCAGTACTTC. Amino acids: CASSYGTSGGLREQYF.

This clonotype was found a few times. CDR3 DNA sequence: TGCAGTGCTACAGGACTAGCGGGGGAGCAAGAGACCCAGTACTTC. Translating it yields CSATGLAGEQETQYF. The chain is built from TRBV20-1 and TRBJ2-5, with 13 bases identical to TRBD2. The CDR3 extends over 15 amino acids. Germline V gives CDR1 DFQATT, CDR2 SNEGSKA (reference sequence). V shed 4 bases and J 2 bases; nucleotides not matched to a gene: 4.

At least ten counts were recorded for this clonotype. The chain joins TRBV10-3 to TRBJ2-2; D not certain. This CDR3 is built from 15 residues. V lost 5 bases and J 0 bases, leaving 10 bases between the germline ends. The germline V gene has CDR1 ENHRY and CDR2 SYGVKD. The CDR3 coding sequence is TGTGCCATCAGTCTGGACCCAGCGAACACCGGGGAGCTGTTTTTT. Protein product: CAISLDPANTGELFF.